Shown below are 20 T cell receptor beta chains from a single sample sequenced in a study of blood T cell repertoires in COVID-19. Clones were sequenced by immunoSEQ multiplex PCR, and TCRdb holds only the in-frame ones, with some missing. The profile shows fewer than 95,000 clones, 80% to 95% of them singletons. The specimen was peripheral blood. The source is a woman of 80 years or more with acute or convalescent COVID-19.

V is TRBV19 and J is TRBJ1-2; tentatively, D is TRBD1 (5 bases). Trimming stripped 1 base from V and 6 bases from J, with 9 bases between. This CDR3 has 13 amino acids. CDR1 LNHDA and CDR2 SQIVND come from the germline V gene (reference sequence). In DNA form, the CDR3 reads TGTGCCAGTAGTATAGCAGGGATGGATGGCTACACCTTC. Translation gives CASSIAGMDGYTF.

CDR3 protein: CASSPVPSGQSNSPLHF. CDR3 DNA: TGTGCCAGCAGCCCCGTCCCGTCTGGACAGTCAAATTCACCCCTCCACTTT. V gene TRBV3-1 (or the pseudogene TRBV3-2) combines with J gene TRBJ1-6; D is possibly TRBD1 (6 bases). The V and J ends lost 4 bases and 7 bases respectively, with 20 bases between them. CDR1 LGHDT and CDR2 YNNKEL come from the germline V gene (reference sequence). The CDR3 sequence is 17 residues long.

This clone was recorded once. This sequence joins TRBV5-1 and TRBJ2-5; TRBD2 matches at 8 bases. The germline CDR1 and CDR2 sequences are SGHRS and YFSETQ. The V and J ends lost 5 bases and 4 bases, in that order; junction bases with no gene match: 13. The CDR3 runs to 16 residues. CDR3 amino acids: CASSTAAGGQGETQYF. The CDR3 DNA follows: TGCGCCAGCAGTACGGCGGCGGGGGGCCAGGGAGAGACCCAGTACTTC.

The chain employs TRBV27 and TRBJ1-5; the match to TRBD1 covers 8 bases. J was trimmed by 3 bases and V by 4 bases; bases with no gene match: 5. In germline, CDR1 is MNHEY, CDR2 SMNVEV (reference sequence). This CDR3 has 15 amino acids. The CDR3 here is CASSSGTGNNQPQHF. CDR3 sequence (DNA): TGTGCCAGCAGTTCTGGGACAGGCAACAATCAGCCCCAGCATTTT.

This clone was detected only a few times. V and J are TRBV19 and TRBJ1-1; no clear D gene. V was pared by 2 bases and J by 5 bases, with 9 bases between. This CDR3 has 13 amino acids. The germline V gene encodes CDR1 LNHDA and CDR2 SQIVND (reference sequence). Written as DNA, the CDR3 is TGTGCCAGTAGTATATTAGCCGGGACTGAAGCTTTCTTT. It encodes CASSILAGTEAFF. The full variable domain, completed using reference TRBV19 and TRBJ1-1, is DGGITQSPKYLFRKEGQNVTLSCEQNLNHDAMYWYRQDPGQGLRLIYYSQIVNDFQKGDIAEGYSVSREKKESFPLTVTSAQKNPTAFYLCASSILAGTEAFFGQGTRLTVV.

This clone came up once. The chain joins TRBV6-5 to TRBJ1-2; D unclear. Trimming took 2 bases from V and 1 from J, leaving 5 bases between them. Germline CDR1 is MNHEY and CDR2 is SVGAGI. This CDR3 region has 13 residues. The CDR3 DNA sequence: TGTGCCAGCAGTTACGAGGGTAACTATGGCTACACCTTC. Translating gives CASSYEGNYGYTF.

The chain recombines TRBV3-1 (or the pseudogene TRBV3-2) with TRBJ2-7; 8 bases are shared with TRBD1. This CDR3 is built from 16 residues. In germline, CDR1 is LGHDT, CDR2 YNNKEL (reference sequence). Trimming cost V 0 bases and J 4 bases; bases outside gene matches: 8. The CDR3: CASSQEEVGQVYEQYF. The CDR3 DNA sequence: TGTGCCAGCAGCCAAGAGGAAGTGGGACAGGTTTACGAGCAGTACTTC.

The V gene is TRBV7-9, the J gene TRBJ2-1, with D possibly TRBD2 on 6 matching bases. The germline CDR1 and CDR2 sequences are SEHNR and FQNEAQ (reference sequence). This CDR3 has 17 amino acids. V was pared by 5 bases and J by 5 bases, with 22 bases between. The DNA of the CDR3 is TGTGCCAGCAGCCCCCCACAAGGAGGGACGGGACACAATGAGCAGTTCTTC. This translates into CASSPPQGGTGHNEQFF.

The chain carries TRBV5-1 and TRBJ1-1; no definite D call. Germline V gene sequence: CDR1 SGHRS, CDR2 YFSETQ. This CDR3 contains 16 residues. V gave up 4 bases and J gave up 1 base, with 17 bases separating them. The CDR3 nucleotides read TGCGCCAGCAGCCTTTTTTCCTGGCGGGGGAACACTGAAGCTTTCTTT. Amino acid sequence: CASSLFSWRGNTEAFF.

The rearrangement uses TRBV2 and TRBJ2-1, with no clear D. CDR1 SNHLY and CDR2 FYNNEI come from the germline V gene. The CDR3 sequence is 12 residues long. V was trimmed by 4 bases and J by 5 bases, leaving 6 bases between them. The CDR3 region is CASSALHNEQFF. CDR3 sequence (DNA): TGTGCCAGCAGTGCCCTTCACAATGAGCAGTTCTTC.

The chain carries TRBV6-4 and TRBJ2-1, with TRBD2 matching over 11 bases. With V trimmed by 7 bases and J by 1 base, 3 bases remained unmatched. Germline CDR1 and CDR2: MRHNA and SNTAGT. The CDR3 is made up of 15 amino acids. The CDR3 coding sequence is TGTGCCAGCAATCTAGCGGGGGGATCCTACAATGAGCAGTTCTTC. Translated: CASNLAGGSYNEQFF.

The V gene is TRBV3-1 (or the pseudogene TRBV3-2), the J gene TRBJ1-4; D not resolved. The CDR3 sequence is 14 residues long. Looked up from germline, CDR1 is LGHDT and CDR2 is YNNKEL (reference sequence). V lost 4 bases and J 7 bases, leaving 13 bases between the germline ends. The CDR3 nucleotides read TGTGCCAGCAGCCTCCGGGGAGGTAGTGAAAAACTGTTTTTT. This translates into CASSLRGGSEKLFF.

This clone was counted a single time. The chain couples TRBV18 to TRBJ2-1; maybe TRBD2 (5 bases). Trimming left V 3 bases short and J 7 bases short, with 7 bases between. The germline gives CDR1 KGHSH, CDR2 LQKENI. This CDR3 contains 12 residues. CDR3 sequence: CASSPEGNEQFF. DNA for the CDR3: TGTGCCAGCTCACCCGAGGGTAATGAGCAGTTCTTC.

The DNA of the CDR3 is TGTGCCAGCAGCTCAGATGGACAGGGACGTTCCGGGGAGCTGTTTTTT. Encoded protein: CASSSDGQGRSGELFF. V usage is TRBV7-3 and J usage is TRBJ2-2; the match to TRBD1 covers 8 bases. V shed 4 bases and J 6 bases; nucleotides not matched to a gene: 10. The CDR3 has 16 residues. CDR1 SGHTA and CDR2 FQGTGA come from the germline V gene. The whole variable domain, remainder taken from reference TRBV7-3 and TRBJ2-2, is GAGVSQTPSNKVTEKGKYVELRCDPISGHTALYWYRQSLGQGPEFLIYFQGTGAADDSGLPNDRFFAVRPEGSVSTLKIQRTERGDSAVYLCASSSDGQGRSGELFFGEGSRLTVL.

The V gene is TRBV5-1, the J gene TRBJ1-1, with D perhaps TRBD1 (6 bases). The CDR3 covers 16 residues. Trimming stripped 4 bases from V and 2 bases from J, with 18 bases between. Germline V lookup: CDR1 SGHRS, CDR2 YFSETQ. CDR3 in DNA: TGCGCCAGCAGCCTGGGACACGGACAAGTTAACACTGAAGCTTTCTTT. Translation gives CASSLGHGQVNTEAFF.

This rearrangement joins TRBV6-5 to TRBJ1-2, with a possible D match to TRBD1 (6 bases). There are 12 residues in the CDR3. Between the trimmed V and J ends, which lost 5 bases and 8 bases, there was a span of 12 bases. The V gene's germline CDR1 is MNHEY and CDR2 SVGAGI. CDR3 sequence (DNA): TGTGCCAGCAGTCCAGGACAGTCCGGCTACACCTTC. Amino acids: CASSPGQSGYTF.

The V gene is TRBV6-5, the J gene TRBJ1-1; D unresolved. CDR3 length: 13 residues. Trimming cost V 2 bases and J 1 base, with 5 bases left between them. In germline, CDR1 is MNHEY, CDR2 SVGAGI. The DNA of the CDR3 is TGTGCCAGCAGTTACAATAGGAACACTGAAGCTTTCTTT. It encodes CASSYNRNTEAFF.

The V and J genes are TRBV6-5 and TRBJ1-3; perhaps TRBD1 as D (6 bases). CDR1 and CDR2 (germline): MNHEY, SVGAGI. Trimming took 6 bases from V and 1 from J, leaving 10 bases between them. CDR3 length equals 14 residues. The CDR3: CASSQTGSGNTIYF. The CDR3 DNA follows: TGTGCCAGCAGCCAGACAGGATCTGGAAACACCATATATTTT.

The chain links TRBV4-3 to TRBJ1-2; D ambiguous. The germline gives CDR1 LGHNA, CDR2 YSLEER. The CDR3 spans 14 residues. Trimming stripped 0 bases from V and 4 bases from J, with 9 bases between. The DNA for the CDR3 is TGCGCCAGCAGCCAAGACGGCGGATCCTATGGCTACACCTTC. Its protein product is CASSQDGGSYGYTF.

The rearrangement uses TRBV6-5 and TRBJ1-5; D unclear. The CDR3 totals 13 residues. CDR1 is MNHEY and CDR2 is SVGAGI in the germline V gene. V lost 6 bases, J lost 2 bases, and 8 bases lay in between. CDR3 protein: CASRGLGNQPQHF. CDR3 in DNA: TGTGCCAGCAGAGGACTGGGCAATCAGCCCCAGCATTTT.